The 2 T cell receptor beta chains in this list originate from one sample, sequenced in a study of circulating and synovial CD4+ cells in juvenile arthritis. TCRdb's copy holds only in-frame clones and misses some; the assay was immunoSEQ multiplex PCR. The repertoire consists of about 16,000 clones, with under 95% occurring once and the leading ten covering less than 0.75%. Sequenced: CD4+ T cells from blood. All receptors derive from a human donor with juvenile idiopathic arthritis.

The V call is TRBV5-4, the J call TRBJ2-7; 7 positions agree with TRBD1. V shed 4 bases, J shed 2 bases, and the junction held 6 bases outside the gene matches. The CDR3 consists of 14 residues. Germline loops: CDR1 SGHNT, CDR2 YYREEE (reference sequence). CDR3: CASSPRQGAYEQYF. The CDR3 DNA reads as TGTGCCAGCAGCCCCCGACAGGGAGCCTACGAGCAGTACTTC.

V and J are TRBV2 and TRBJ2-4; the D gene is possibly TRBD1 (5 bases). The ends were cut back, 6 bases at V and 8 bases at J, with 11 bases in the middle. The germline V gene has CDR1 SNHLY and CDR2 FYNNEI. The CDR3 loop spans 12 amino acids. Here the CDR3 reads CASSVQGDIQYF. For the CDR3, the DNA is TGTGCCAGCAGCGTTCAGGGTGACATTCAGTACTTC. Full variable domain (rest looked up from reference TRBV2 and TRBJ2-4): EPEVTQTPSHQVTQMGQEVILRCVPISNHLYFYWYRQILGQKVEFLVSFYNNEISEKSEIFDDQFSVERPDGSNFTLKIRSTKLEDSAMYFCASSVQGDIQYFGAGTRLSVL.